The 14 T cell receptor beta chains reported below all come from one sample, sequenced in a study of blood T cell repertoires in COVID-19. Using immunoSEQ multiplex PCR, the repertoire was profiled, and TCRdb retains in-frame clones only, with some absent. The table includes over 70,000 clones, almost 85% detected once. Sequenced input: peripheral blood. These receptors originate from a man aged 60 to 69 with acute or convalescent COVID-19.

The genes are TRBV6-2 or TRBV6-3 and TRBJ1-4; D is unresolved. Germline CDR1 is MNHEY and CDR2 is SVGEGT. The length of the CDR3 is 12 residues. Trimming took 4 bases from V and 8 from J, leaving 8 bases between them. The CDR3 loop is CASSFFREKLFF. The CDR3 DNA reads TGTGCCAGCAGTTTCTTCAGAGAAAAACTGTTTTTT.

This clone was seen a few times. The chain has TRBV7-6 and TRBJ2-1; possible D gene TRBD2, 6 bases. Germline lookup yields CDR1 SGHVS and CDR2 FNYEAQ. Between the trimmed V and J ends, which lost 0 bases and 6 bases, there was a span of 15 bases. There are 16 residues in the CDR3. CDR3 sequence reads: CASSLAGGKVRNEQFF. As DNA, the CDR3 is TGTGCCAGCAGCTTAGCAGGAGGGAAGGTTCGCAATGAGCAGTTCTTC.

The chain combines TRBV5-4 with TRBJ2-7; 8 bases align to TRBD2. The CDR3 is 15 residues long. Germline V gene sequence: CDR1 SGHNT, CDR2 YYREEE (reference sequence). The V segment lost 1 base and the J segment 6 bases; nucleotides outside the gene matches: 9. This chain's CDR3 is CASSLRGGGMVEQYF. In DNA, the CDR3 is TGTGCCAGCAGCTTGAGGGGCGGGGGGATGGTCGAGCAGTACTTC.

This clone was observed a single time. V is TRBV19 and J is TRBJ1-5; D ambiguous. Germline V CDR1 and CDR2: LNHDA, SQIVND (reference sequence). With 7 bases removed from V and 3 bases from J, the gap between germline ends came to 16 bases. The CDR3 extends over 15 amino acids. In nucleotides, the CDR3 is TGTGCCAGTACCGGAGGCGATTATATCAATCAGCCCCAGCATTTT. Its protein product is CASTGGDYINQPQHF.

The V and J genes are TRBV19 and TRBJ1-5; TRBD1 aligns across 9 bases. The germline gives CDR1 LNHDA, CDR2 SQIVND (reference sequence). The CDR3 contains 17 residues. V dropped 5 bases and J dropped 2; count of bases not matched to a gene: 10. CDR3 in DNA: TGTGCCAGTAGTCTCCCCCCTACAGGGGGCCGCAATCAGCCCCAGCATTTT. Translated: CASSLPPTGGRNQPQHF.

The chain carries TRBV7-8 and TRBJ2-5; D remains unclear. From germline, CDR1 is SGHVS and CDR2 FQNEAQ. This CDR3 is built from 13 residues. With 5 bases removed from V and 2 bases from J, the gap between germline ends came to 9 bases. Written as DNA, the CDR3 is TGTGCCAGCAGCCGGTCCCTACAAGAGACCCAGTACTTC. It encodes CASSRSLQETQYF.

The chain recombines TRBV7-2 with TRBJ2-2; D gene uncertain. The germline V gene has CDR1 SGHTA and CDR2 FQGNSA. Trimming cost V 3 bases and J 0 bases, with 8 bases left between them. CDR3 length: 15 amino acids. The CDR3 loop is CASSFTQTNTGELFF. Written as DNA, the CDR3 is TGTGCCAGCAGCTTCACACAGACGAACACCGGGGAGCTGTTTTTT. The variable domain in full, with the rest retrieved from reference TRBV7-2 and TRBJ2-2, is GAGVSQSPSNKVTEKGKDVELRCDPISGHTALYWYRQSLGQGLEFLIYFQGNSAPDKSGLPSDRFSAERTGGSVSTLTIQRTQQEDSAVYLCASSFTQTNTGELFFGEGSRLTVL.

The chain recombines TRBV20-1 with TRBJ1-1, with D uncertain. Germline V gene sequence: CDR1 DFQATT, CDR2 SNEGSKA (reference sequence). Trimming left V 3 bases short and J 8 bases short, with 7 bases between. The CDR3 spans 10 residues. The CDR3 DNA reads as TGCAGTGCTAGCACTTCAGAAGCTTTCTTT. Translating it yields CSASTSEAFF.

This clone has a handful of counts. The rearrangement uses TRBV2 and TRBJ1-3, with no clear D. CDR1 is SNHLY and CDR2 is FYNNEI in the germline V gene. The CDR3 has 13 amino acids. V was clipped by 6 bases and J by 0 bases, with 6 bases between them. This CDR3 is CASRGDSGNTIYF. In DNA form, the CDR3 reads TGTGCCAGCAGAGGAGACTCTGGAAACACCATATATTTT.

V gene TRBV18 combines with J gene TRBJ2-3; TRBD2 matches at 14 bases. V lost 0 bases and J lost 10; bases outside the gene matches: 3. The CDR3 has 15 residues. From germline, CDR1 is KGHSH and CDR2 LQKENI. CDR3 residues: CASSPPGLAGEAQYF. In nucleotides, the CDR3 is TGTGCCAGCTCACCACCGGGACTAGCGGGAGAGGCGCAGTATTTT.

The chain has TRBV28 and TRBJ2-7, with 12 bases aligning to TRBD1. Germline CDR1 reads MDHEN; CDR2 reads SYDVKM. V shed 6 bases, J shed 4 bases, and the junction held 4 bases outside the gene matches. The CDR3 consists of 14 residues. The CDR3: CASSGTGGRYEQYF. The CDR3 nucleotides read TGTGCCAGCAGCGGGACAGGGGGCAGGTACGAGCAGTACTTC.

This clone was detected a few times. The chain joins TRBV6-5 to TRBJ1-1, with D perhaps matching TRBD1 (5 bases). CDR1 is MNHEY, CDR2 SVGAGI, per germline. CDR3 size: 13 residues. V lost 6 bases to trimming and J lost 5 bases, with 13 bases between them. CDR3 nucleotide sequence: TGTGCCAGCAGGGACATGGCGTCGACTGAAGCTTTCTTT. Encoded protein: CASRDMASTEAFF.

This chain connects TRBV5-1 to TRBJ1-6; D might be TRBD1 (5 bases). CDR3 length: 13 amino acids. Germline lookup yields CDR1 SGHRS and CDR2 YFSETQ. With 6 bases removed from V and 8 bases from J, the gap between germline ends came to 12 bases. The CDR3 DNA reads TGCGCCAGCACTACAGGTTGGGATTCACCCCTCCACTTT. It yields the protein CASTTGWDSPLHF.

The genes are TRBV7-9 and TRBJ2-5, with a possible D match to TRBD1 (5 bases). Germline V gene data show CDR1 as SEHNR and CDR2 as FQNEAQ (reference sequence). There are 14 residues in the CDR3. Between the trimmed V and J ends, which lost 5 bases and 1 base, there was a span of 11 bases. CDR3 residues: CASSLRQPQETQYF. In DNA, the CDR3 is TGTGCCAGCAGCCTAAGACAGCCCCAAGAGACCCAGTACTTC.